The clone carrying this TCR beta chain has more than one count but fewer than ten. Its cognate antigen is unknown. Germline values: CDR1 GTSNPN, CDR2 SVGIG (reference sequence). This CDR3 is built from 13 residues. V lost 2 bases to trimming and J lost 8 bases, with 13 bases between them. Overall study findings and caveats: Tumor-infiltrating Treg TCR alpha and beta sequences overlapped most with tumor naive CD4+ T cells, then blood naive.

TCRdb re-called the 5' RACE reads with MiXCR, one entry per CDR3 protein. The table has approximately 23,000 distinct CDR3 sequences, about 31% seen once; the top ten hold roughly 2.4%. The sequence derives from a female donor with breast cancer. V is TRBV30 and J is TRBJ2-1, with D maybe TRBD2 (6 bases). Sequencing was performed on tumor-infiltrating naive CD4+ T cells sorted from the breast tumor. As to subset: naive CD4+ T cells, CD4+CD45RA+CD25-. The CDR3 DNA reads TGTGCCTGGAGTTGGGGGGTCATCTATGAGCAGTTCTTC. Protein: CAWSWGVIYEQFF.